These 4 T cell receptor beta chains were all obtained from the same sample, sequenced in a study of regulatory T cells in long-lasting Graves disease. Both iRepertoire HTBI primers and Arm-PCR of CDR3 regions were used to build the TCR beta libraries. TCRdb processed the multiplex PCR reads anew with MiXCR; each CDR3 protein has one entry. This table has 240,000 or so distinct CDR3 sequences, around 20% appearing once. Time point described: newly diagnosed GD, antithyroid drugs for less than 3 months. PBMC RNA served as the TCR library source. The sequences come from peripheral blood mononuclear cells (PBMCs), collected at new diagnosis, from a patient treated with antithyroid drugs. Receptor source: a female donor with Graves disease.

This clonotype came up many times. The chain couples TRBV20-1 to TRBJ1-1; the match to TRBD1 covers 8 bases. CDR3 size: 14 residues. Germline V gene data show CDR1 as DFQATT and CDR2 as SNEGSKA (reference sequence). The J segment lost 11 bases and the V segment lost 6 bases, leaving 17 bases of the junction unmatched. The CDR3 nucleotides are TGCAGTGCCAAGACCTATGACCGACAGGGGCGGGCTTTCTTT. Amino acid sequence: CSAKTYDRQGRAFF.

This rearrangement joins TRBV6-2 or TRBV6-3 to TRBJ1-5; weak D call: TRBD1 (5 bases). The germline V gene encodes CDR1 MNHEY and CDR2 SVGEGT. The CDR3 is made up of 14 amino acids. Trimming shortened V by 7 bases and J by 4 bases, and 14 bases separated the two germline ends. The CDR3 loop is CASTPVRVNQPQHF. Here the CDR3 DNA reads TGTGCCAGCACCCCGGTCAGGGTGAATCAGCCCCAGCATTTT.

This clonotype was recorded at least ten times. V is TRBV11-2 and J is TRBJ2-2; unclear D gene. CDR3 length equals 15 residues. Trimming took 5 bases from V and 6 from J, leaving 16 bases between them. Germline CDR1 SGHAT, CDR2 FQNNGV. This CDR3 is CASSQVWVGAGELFF. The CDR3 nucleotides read TGTGCCAGCAGCCAAGTTTGGGTAGGCGCCGGGGAGCTGTTTTTT.

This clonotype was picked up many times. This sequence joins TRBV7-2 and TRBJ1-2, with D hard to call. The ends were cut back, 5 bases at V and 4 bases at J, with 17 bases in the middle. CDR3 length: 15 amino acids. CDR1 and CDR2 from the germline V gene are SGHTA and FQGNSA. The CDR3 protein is CASSVGRGTPYGYTF. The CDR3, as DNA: TGTGCCAGCAGCGTTGGGCGTGGCACCCCCTATGGCTACACCTTC.